A single sample is the source of the 14 T cell receptor beta chains below, sequenced in a study of PD-L1 blockade in urothelial cancer. Repertoires were generated with immunoSEQ multiplex PCR, while TCRdb's copy carries only in-frame clones and drops some. Of some 35,000 clones in the sample, 70% to 85% were seen once. The material sequenced was PBMCs, taken around atezolizumab (anti-PD-L1) treatment. These receptor sequences come from a man between 60 and 70 years old with urothelial cancer.

The CDR3 nucleotides are TGCGCCAGCAGCCAAGAAGAGGGTAACAATTCACCCCTCCACTTT. Encoded protein: CASSQEEGNNSPLHF. The chain has TRBV4-1 and TRBJ1-6, with D uncertain. Between the trimmed V and J ends, which lost 0 bases and 7 bases, there was a span of 10 bases. From germline, CDR1 is MGHRA and CDR2 YSYEKL. The CDR3 has 15 residues.

There are a few counts of this clone. This chain links TRBV11-2 with TRBJ2-3; 9 bases map to TRBD2. The length of the CDR3 is 14 residues. CDR1 SGHAT and CDR2 FQNNGV come from the germline V gene. The V segment lost 1 base and the J segment 8 bases; nucleotides outside the gene matches: 4. CDR3 nucleotide sequence: TGTGCCAGCAGCTTAGGGCTAGCGGGGACTACGCAGTATTTT. This gives the protein CASSLGLAGTTQYF.

V is TRBV10-3 and J is TRBJ1-5; D is possibly TRBD1 (6 bases). Germline assignment: CDR1 ENHRY and CDR2 SYGVKD. The V gene lost 3 bases and the J gene lost 5 bases, with 17 bases spanning the gap. This CDR3 region has 16 residues. CDR3 loop: CAISDSDRKKDQPQHF. The CDR3 DNA sequence: TGTGCCATCAGTGATTCCGACAGGAAGAAGGATCAGCCCCAGCATTTT.

The chain recombines TRBV7-9 with TRBJ2-7, with D tentatively TRBD1 (6 bases). Germline V lookup: CDR1 SEHNR, CDR2 FQNEAQ (reference sequence). The CDR3 contains 17 residues. The V gene lost 1 base and the J gene lost 1 base, with 17 bases spanning the gap. CDR3 region: CASSLGAGAYYSYEQYF. CDR3 sequence (DNA): TGTGCCAGCAGCTTAGGGGCAGGGGCCTATTATTCCTACGAGCAGTACTTC.

The chain links TRBV7-8 to TRBJ1-5; 7 bases align to TRBD1. Germline CDR1 and CDR2: SGHVS and FQNEAQ. There are 15 residues in the CDR3. Unmatched junction bases numbered 3, after V lost 0 bases and J lost 4 bases. The DNA of the CDR3 is TGTGCCAGCAGCTTAGCGGGGACAGAGAATCAGCCCCAGCATTTT. It translates to CASSLAGTENQPQHF.

This chain joins TRBV4-1 and TRBJ1-2; 10 bases align to TRBD1. CDR1 and CDR2 (germline): MGHRA, YSYEKL. The CDR3 covers 15 residues. The V and J ends lost 4 bases and 6 bases, in that order; junction bases with no gene match: 8. DNA for the CDR3: TGCGCCAGCAGCCTCGGACAGGGGGGGATGAATGGCTACACCTTC. Protein product: CASSLGQGGMNGYTF.

This rearrangement joins TRBV19 to TRBJ1-5; 8 nucleotides agree with TRBD1. The germline CDR1 and CDR2 sequences are LNHDA and SQIVND (reference sequence). The CDR3 is 14 residues long. The J segment lost 6 bases and the V segment lost 6 bases, leaving 7 bases of the junction unmatched. The CDR3 region has the DNA TGTGCCAGTAGGAGCAGGGGGCGGGGTCAGCCCCAGCATTTT. Encoded protein: CASRSRGRGQPQHF.

This chain links TRBV9 with TRBJ2-1, with 15 bases lining up with TRBD2. The germline gives CDR1 SGDLS, CDR2 YYNGEE. V shed 0 bases and J 4 bases; nucleotides not matched to a gene: 2. The CDR3 is 17 amino acids. Here the CDR3 DNA reads TGTGCCAGCAGCGTAGCTGGGACTAGCGGGGGGTACAATGAGCAGTTCTTC. Its translation is CASSVAGTSGGYNEQFF.

This chain links TRBV7-2 with TRBJ2-7; TRBD1 matches 9 bases. This CDR3 has 16 amino acids. Germline CDR1 is SGHTA and CDR2 is FQGNSA. V shed 1 base, J shed 0 bases, and the junction held 4 bases outside the gene matches. The CDR3 protein is CASSLEGTGHSYEQYF. The CDR3 DNA reads as TGTGCCAGCAGCTTAGAAGGGACAGGGCACTCCTACGAGCAGTACTTC.

This chain connects TRBV7-9 to TRBJ2-3; TRBD1 is a possible D gene (8 bases). CDR1 is SEHNR and CDR2 is FQNEAQ in the germline V gene (reference sequence). This CDR3 is built from 17 residues. V lost 5 bases and J lost 2, with 20 bases in between. This chain's CDR3 is CASSQGQGGLVTDTQYF. The CDR3 coding sequence is TGTGCCAGCAGCCAAGGACAGGGAGGGCTCGTCACAGATACGCAGTATTTT.

The gene calls are TRBV30 and TRBJ1-2, with a weak D call TRBD1 (6 bases). CDR1 is GTSNPN, CDR2 SVGIG, per germline (reference sequence). V lost 1 base and J lost 4, with 10 bases in between. This CDR3 region has 13 residues. For the CDR3, the DNA is TGTGCCTGGAGTGAGGGGGATGGCTATGGCTACACCTTC. It specifies CAWSEGDGYGYTF. Variable domain in full (rest from reference TRBV30 and TRBJ1-2): SQTIHQWPATLVQPVGSPLSLECTVEGTSNPNLYWYRQAAGRGLQLLFYSVGIGQISSEVPQNLSASRPQDRQFILSSKKLLLSDSGFYLCAWSEGDGYGYTFGSGTRLTVV.

This chain links TRBV5-1 with TRBJ2-2; 9 nucleotides align to TRBD1. Germline assignment: CDR1 SGHRS and CDR2 YFSETQ. With V trimmed by 6 bases and J by 5 bases, 5 bases remained unmatched. The CDR3 totals 14 residues. The CDR3 region is CASTSGTGTGELFF. CDR3 DNA: TGCGCCAGCACCTCGGGGACAGGGACCGGGGAGCTGTTTTTT. Supplemented by reference TRBV5-1 and TRBJ2-2, the full variable domain reads KAGVTQTPRYLIKTRGQQVTLSCSPISGHRSVSWYQQTPGQGLQFLFEYFSETQRNKGNFPGRFSGRQFSNSRSEMNVSTLELGDSALYLCASTSGTGTGELFFGEGSRLTVL.

CDR3 residues: CASSSDRGDYEQYF. In nucleotides, the CDR3 is TGTGCCAGCAGTTCGGACAGGGGGGATTACGAGCAGTACTTC. The genes are TRBV28 and TRBJ2-7; TRBD1 matches 10 bases. Germline V CDR1 and CDR2: MDHEN, SYDVKM. The CDR3 has 14 amino acids. The ends lost 4 bases at V and 4 bases at J; junction bases unmatched: 4.

This chain joins TRBV4-1 and TRBJ2-4; TRBD1 matches 7 bases. With 0 bases clipped from V and 8 bases from J, the junction kept 7 bases outside the gene matches. The germline V gene encodes CDR1 MGHRA and CDR2 YSYEKL. The CDR3 loop spans 15 amino acids. CDR3 amino acids: CASSQDQGEEDIQYF. The CDR3 DNA sequence: TGCGCCAGCAGCCAAGACCAGGGGGAAGAGGACATTCAGTACTTC.